This TCR beta chain comes out of a study of CD8 T cells in ankylosing spondylitis. Many counts were recorded for this clonotype. Using its own MiXCR run on the 5' RACE reads, TCRdb lists one record per CDR3 protein. Among roughly 130,000 distinct CDR3 sequences listed, roughly 13% were seen once. Germline CDR1 SGHRS, CDR2 YFSETQ. V dropped 4 bases and J dropped 2; count of bases not matched to a gene: 3. The CDR3 spans 15 residues. The sequence came from a female donor with ankylosing spondylitis or in good health (not recorded which). The chain carries TRBV5-1 and TRBJ1-5, with TRBD1 matching 10 bases. Sequencing was done on a sample of blood, either unsorted or a sorted T cell fraction (not recorded which). The CDR3: CASSTGTGGNQPQHF. CDR3 DNA sequence: TGCGCCAGCAGCACCGGGACAGGGGGCAATCAGCCCCAGCATTTT. The variable domain in full, completed from reference TRBV5-1 and TRBJ1-5, reads KAGVTQTPRYLIKTRGQQVTLSCSPISGHRSVSWYQQTPGQGLQFLFEYFSETQRNKGNFPGRFSGRQFSNSRSEMNVSTLELGDSALYLCASSTGTGGNQPQHFGDGTRLSIL.